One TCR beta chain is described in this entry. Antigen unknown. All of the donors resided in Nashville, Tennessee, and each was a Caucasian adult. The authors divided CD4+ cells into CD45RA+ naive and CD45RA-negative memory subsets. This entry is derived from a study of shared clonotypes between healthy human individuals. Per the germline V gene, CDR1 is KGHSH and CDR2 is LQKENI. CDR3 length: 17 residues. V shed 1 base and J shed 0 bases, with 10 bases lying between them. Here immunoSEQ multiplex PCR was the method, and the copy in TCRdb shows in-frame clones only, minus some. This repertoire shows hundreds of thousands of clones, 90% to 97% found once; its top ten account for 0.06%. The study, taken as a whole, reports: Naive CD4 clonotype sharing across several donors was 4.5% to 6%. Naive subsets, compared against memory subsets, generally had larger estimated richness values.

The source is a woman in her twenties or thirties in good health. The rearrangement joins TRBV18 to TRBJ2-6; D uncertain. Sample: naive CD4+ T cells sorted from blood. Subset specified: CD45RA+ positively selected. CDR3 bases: TGTGCCAGCTCACCACTCACAGCCGACTCTGGGGCCAACGTCCTGACTTTC. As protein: CASSPLTADSGANVLTF.